The clone carrying this TCR beta chain was detected ten times or more. The data stem from a study of T cells in Graves' hyperthyroidism and ophthalmopathy. Diagnosis relied on clinical symptoms, serum thyroxine and TRAb, thyroid ultrasound and orbital computed tomography. It was RNA transcripts that yielded the amplified TCR beta CDR3 regions. HTBI primers were employed in a first-round RT-PCR of the TCR CDR3. TCRdb re-called the multiplex PCR reads through MiXCR, storing one row per CDR3 protein. The data contain 300,000 to 400,000 distinct CDR3 sequences, under 25% of them singletons. Germline V CDR1 and CDR2: SGHAT, FQNNGV. The trim removed 1 base at V and 8 bases at J, leaving 9 bases unmatched. The CDR3 has 16 amino acids.

The sequenced sample was blood. V and J are TRBV11-2 and TRBJ2-1; 9 nucleotides align to TRBD2. The source of this sequence is a woman between 50 and 59 years old with Graves' hyperthyroidism. CDR3 DNA: TGTGCCAGCAGCTTAGTAGACGCGGGAGGGCCCGATGAGCAGTTCTTC. The encoded protein is CASSLVDAGGPDEQFF. Combining the CDR3 with reference TRBV11-2 and TRBJ2-1 gives the whole variable domain EAGVAQSPRYKIIEKRQSVAFWCNPISGHATLYWYQQILGQGPKLLIQFQNNGVVDDSQLPKDRFSAERLKGVDSTLKIQPAKLEDSAVYLCASSLVDAGGPDEQFFGPGTRLTVL.